This T cell receptor (beta chain) was found in a study of cytomegalovirus exposure and HLA in healthy donors. Whole-study findings and limits: Being productive about 90% or about 30% of the time was typical of most TCR beta V segments in an earlier analysis.

Germline assignment: CDR1 MDHEN and CDR2 SYDVKM. This CDR3 comprises 15 residues. V lost 2 bases and J lost 5; bases outside the gene matches: 6. The PCR made use of 60 Vbeta and 13 Jbeta primers. This table comes from immunoSEQ multiplex PCR, and its TCRdb copy is limited to in-frame clones, with some not included. The sample comprises roughly 90,000 clones, roughly four fifths of which are singletons, and 3% to 3.5% rests with the top ten. Regarding this clone: The antigen is undetermined.

This receptor was identified in a man between 25 and 39 years old in good health and CMV-seropositive. Sequences were obtained from PBMCs. The chain links TRBV28 to TRBJ1-2; 9 nucleotides agree with TRBD1. The CDR3 bases are TGTGCCAGCAGTTTACGACCGGGACAGGGTTATGGCTACACCTTC. Its translation is CASSLRPGQGYGYTF.